This T cell receptor (beta chain) comes out of a study of long-term antiretroviral therapy in people with HIV. Study observations and caveats: Diversity went up after ART and still fell short of transplant donor controls. Blood dates from the mid-2000s to the late 2010s, possibly under older ART regimens.

After removal of 6 bases from V and 8 bases from J, the junction contained 19 bases not matched to a gene. There are 19 residues in the CDR3. CDR1 SEHNR and CDR2 FQNEAQ come from the germline V gene (reference sequence). Points on this clone: The antigen remains undetermined.

Every donor contributed at least one pre-ART and at least two post-ART PBMC samples. Researchers ran immunoSEQ v3.0 at survey level. Libraries were prepared by immunoSEQ multiplex PCR; TCRdb keeps only in-frame clonotypes and omits some of them. The sample lists some 25,000 clones, around 85% occurring once. The V call is TRBV7-9, the J call TRBJ2-1; TRBD2 aligns across 13 bases. Sequencing used unsorted PBMCs, obtained 1.2 years after starting antiretroviral therapy. This TCR was recovered from a middle-aged man with HIV. In DNA, the CDR3 is TGTGCCAGCAGACCGGGCCTTCCCCGACTAGCGGGGGGCGAGTATGAGCAGTTCTTC. It specifies CASRPGLPRLAGGEYEQFF.